What follows is one T cell receptor beta chain and its context. The data were taken from a study of technical replicates of blood from a few donors. TCRdb keeps only in-frame clones here, not all; method: immunoSEQ multiplex PCR. The repertoire holds roughly 80,000 clones, with 96% as singletons. The V gene's germline CDR1 is MDHEN and CDR2 SYDVKM. The V end lost 6 bases, the J end lost 12 bases, and 32 bases lay between the germline ends. This CDR3 region has 18 residues. The source is a human donor in good health. Sequencing used T cells isolated from PBMCs. The chain recombines TRBV28 with TRBJ1-4; D not resolved. CDR3 in amino acids: CASSEGLYYVRGGYQLFF. In DNA, the CDR3 is TGTGCCAGCAGCGAAGGACTATACTACGTCCGGGGAGGCTACCAACTGTTTTTT.